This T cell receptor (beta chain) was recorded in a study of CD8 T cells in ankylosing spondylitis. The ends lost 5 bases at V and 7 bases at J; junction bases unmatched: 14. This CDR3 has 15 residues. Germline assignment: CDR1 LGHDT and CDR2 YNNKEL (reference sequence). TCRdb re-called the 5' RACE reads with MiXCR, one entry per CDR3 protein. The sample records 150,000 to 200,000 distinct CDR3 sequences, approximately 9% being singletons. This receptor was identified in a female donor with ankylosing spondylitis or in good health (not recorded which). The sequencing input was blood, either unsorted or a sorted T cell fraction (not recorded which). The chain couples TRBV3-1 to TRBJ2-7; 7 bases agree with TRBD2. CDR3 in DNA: TGTGCCAGCAGCTACCTCGGGGAGGGGATCTGGGAGCAGTACTTC. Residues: CASSYLGEGIWEQYF.